The entry below describes one T cell receptor (beta chain). Antigen: not known. The data are from a study of T cell responses to AZD1222 COVID-19 vaccine. Findings of the study overall: Most donors were white British and more were female, and clonal diversity was possibly underestimated. Dominant at 160-218 and 743-854, vaccine-associated CD4 TCRs also spanned spike.

The V gene lost 3 bases and the J gene lost 4 bases, with 1 base spanning the gap. This CDR3 comprises 11 residues. CDR1 and CDR2 from the germline V gene are SGHAT and FQNNGV. The protocol was immunoSEQ multiplex PCR, while the TCRdb copy is restricted to in-frame clones and leaves out a portion. The table records over 120,000 clones, over 90% of them present only once. The sequence derives from an adult in good health. This chain connects TRBV11-2 to TRBJ2-1; D call uncertain. The input for sequencing was peripheral blood, taken on day 0 of AZD1222 vaccination. The CDR3 nucleotides read TGTGCCAGCAGCTTTTACAATGAGCAGTTCTTC. It codes for CASSFYNEQFF.